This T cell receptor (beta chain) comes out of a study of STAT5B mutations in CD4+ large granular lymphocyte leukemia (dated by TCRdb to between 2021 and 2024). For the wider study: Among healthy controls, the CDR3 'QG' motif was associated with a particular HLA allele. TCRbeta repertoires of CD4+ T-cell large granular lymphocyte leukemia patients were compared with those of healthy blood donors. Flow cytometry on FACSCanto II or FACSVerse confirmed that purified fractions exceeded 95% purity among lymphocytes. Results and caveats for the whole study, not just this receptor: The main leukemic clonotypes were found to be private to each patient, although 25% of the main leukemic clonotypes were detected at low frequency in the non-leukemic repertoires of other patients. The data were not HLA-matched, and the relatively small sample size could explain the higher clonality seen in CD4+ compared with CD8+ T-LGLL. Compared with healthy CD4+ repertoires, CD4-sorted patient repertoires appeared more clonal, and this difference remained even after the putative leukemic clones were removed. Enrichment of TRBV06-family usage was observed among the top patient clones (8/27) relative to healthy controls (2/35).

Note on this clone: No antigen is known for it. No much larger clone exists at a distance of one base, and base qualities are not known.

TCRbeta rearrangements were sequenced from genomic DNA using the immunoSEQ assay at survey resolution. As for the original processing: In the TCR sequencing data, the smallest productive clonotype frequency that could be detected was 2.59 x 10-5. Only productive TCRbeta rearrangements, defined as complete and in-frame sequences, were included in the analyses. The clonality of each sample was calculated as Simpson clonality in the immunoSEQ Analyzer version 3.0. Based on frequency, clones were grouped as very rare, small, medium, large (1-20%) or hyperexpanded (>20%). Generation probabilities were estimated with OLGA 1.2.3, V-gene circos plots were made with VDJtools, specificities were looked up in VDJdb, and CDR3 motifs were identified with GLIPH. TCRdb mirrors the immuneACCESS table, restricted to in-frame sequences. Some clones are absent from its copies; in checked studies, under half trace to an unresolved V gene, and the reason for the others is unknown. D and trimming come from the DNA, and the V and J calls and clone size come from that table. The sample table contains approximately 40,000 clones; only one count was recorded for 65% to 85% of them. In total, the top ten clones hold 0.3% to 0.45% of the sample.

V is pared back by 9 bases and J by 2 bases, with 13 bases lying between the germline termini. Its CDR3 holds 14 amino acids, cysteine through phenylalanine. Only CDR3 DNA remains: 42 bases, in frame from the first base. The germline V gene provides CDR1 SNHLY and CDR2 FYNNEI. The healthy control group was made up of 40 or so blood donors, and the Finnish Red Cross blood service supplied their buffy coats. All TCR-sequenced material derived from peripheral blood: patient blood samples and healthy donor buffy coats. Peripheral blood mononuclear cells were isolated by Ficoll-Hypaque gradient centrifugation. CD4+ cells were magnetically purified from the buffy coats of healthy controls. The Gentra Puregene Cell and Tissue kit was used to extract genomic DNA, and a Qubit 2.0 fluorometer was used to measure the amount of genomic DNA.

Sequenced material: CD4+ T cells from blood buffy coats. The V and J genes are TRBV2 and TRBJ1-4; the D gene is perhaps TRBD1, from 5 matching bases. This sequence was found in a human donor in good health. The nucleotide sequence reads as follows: TGTGCCAGGGGGAGGGGTAGTACTAATGAAAAACTGTTTTTT. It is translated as CARGRGSTNEKLFF.